This T cell receptor beta chain appears in the sequencing data of a study of regulatory T cells in long-lasting Graves disease. Study-wide results and limits: The study found TRBV28, TRBJ1-2 and TRBJ2-5 favored in persistent disease. Persistent patients shared more public clonotypes (under 3,000) than newly diagnosed patients (around 1,000).

From germline, CDR1 is MDHEN and CDR2 SYDVKM. This CDR3 has 17 residues. With 1 base removed from V and 2 bases from J, the gap between germline ends came to 12 bases. This clonotype was recorded many times. Antigen unknown. To make TCR beta libraries, researchers used iRepertoire HTBI primers and Arm-PCR of CDR3 regions. TCRdb called the multiplex PCR reads again in MiXCR, with one record for every CDR3 protein. The sample holds 500,000 or so distinct CDR3 sequences; around 15% are singletons and the top ten take around 25%. Stated time point: newly diagnosed GD, antithyroid drugs for less than 3 months. Making the TCR library involved RNA that had been extracted from PBMCs. This sample was also put to use in a study of T cells in Graves' hyperthyroidism and ophthalmopathy. That study adds: Based on clinical symptoms, serum thyroxine and TRAb, thyroid ultrasound and orbital computed tomography, diagnoses were reached. HTBI primers were used for first-round RT-PCR of the TCR CDR3.

The genes are TRBV28 and TRBJ2-6; the D gene is possibly TRBD2 (6 bases). This material consisted of peripheral blood mononuclear cells (PBMCs), taken at new diagnosis, from a patient treated with antithyroid drugs. The sequence was obtained from a woman aged 40-65 years with Graves disease. CDR3 loop: CASSLFDGEAGANVLTF. CDR3 bases: TGTGCCAGCAGTTTATTTGACGGGGAGGCTGGGGCCAACGTCCTGACTTTC.